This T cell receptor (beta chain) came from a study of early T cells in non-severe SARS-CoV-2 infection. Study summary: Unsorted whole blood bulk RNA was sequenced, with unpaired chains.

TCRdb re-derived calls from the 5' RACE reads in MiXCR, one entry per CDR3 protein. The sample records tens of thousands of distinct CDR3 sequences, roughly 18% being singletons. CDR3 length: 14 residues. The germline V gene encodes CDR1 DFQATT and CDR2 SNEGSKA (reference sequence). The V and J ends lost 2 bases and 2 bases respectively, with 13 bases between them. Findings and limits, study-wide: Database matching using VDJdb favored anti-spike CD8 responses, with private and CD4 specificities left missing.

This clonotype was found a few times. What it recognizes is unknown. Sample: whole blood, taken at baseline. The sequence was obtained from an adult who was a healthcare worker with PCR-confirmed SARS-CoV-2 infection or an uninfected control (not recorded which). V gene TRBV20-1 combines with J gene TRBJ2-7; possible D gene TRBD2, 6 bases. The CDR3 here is CSARNPGLPYEQYF. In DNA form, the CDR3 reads TGCAGTGCTAGAAATCCGGGACTCCCCTACGAGCAGTACTTC.